This T cell receptor (beta chain) was identified in a study of cytomegalovirus exposure and HLA in healthy donors. Here immunoSEQ multiplex PCR was the method, and the copy in TCRdb shows in-frame clones only, minus some. The sample shows 260,000 or so clones, roughly 90% of them seen only once. Study-level points and caveats: Most TCR sequences showed up rarely, but some public TCRs showed up in many donors.

Germline V lookup: CDR1 LNHDA, CDR2 SQIVND (reference sequence). The V segment lost 4 bases and the J segment 5 bases; nucleotides outside the gene matches: 4. This CDR3 region has 13 residues. As for this clone: Its target is unknown.

The sequence was collected from a woman younger than 30 in good health and CMV-seronegative. The sample comprised PBMCs. This chain connects TRBV19 to TRBJ2-7; 8 bases are shared with TRBD1. The CDR3 protein is CASSRQGTHEQYF. The CDR3 DNA sequence: TGTGCCAGTAGTAGACAGGGGACCCACGAGCAGTACTTC.